These T cell receptor beta chains were read from a single sample in a study of blood T cell repertoires in COVID-19. TCRdb keeps only in-frame clones here, not all; method: immunoSEQ multiplex PCR. The sample includes hundreds of thousands of clones, roughly four fifths seen only once; the top ten take about 2.7%. Sequences were obtained from peripheral blood. These receptors were taken from a woman in her thirties or forties with active or convalescent COVID-19. The CDR3 runs from the conserved cysteine through the conserved F or W.

TRBV27	CASSLQGQETQYF
TRBV30	CAWSEGALQPQHF
TRBV7-9	CASSLGTGNSPLHF
TRBV9	CASSVGQGGYNEQFF
TRBV10-2	CASSEWTGSNQPQHF
TRBV3-1/TRBV3-2	CASSQGTGGTDTQYF
TRBV28	CASSLWDRGINEKLFF
TRBV11-2	CASSSTGSGEQYF
TRBV27	CASRVRGEAFF
TRBV2	CASQTGGTSPLHF
TRBV24-1	CATSDLRGRQYF
TRBV6-5	CASSFRLAGYSDTQYF
TRBV4-1	CASSYPFYSGSRNEQFF
TRBV7-6	CASSLETSSEQFF
TRBV2	CASSEGGWIYEQYF
TRBV19	CASSISGQMTQETQYF
TRBV11-3	CASSSGDPETQYF
TRBV24-1	CATSEAEWYGYTF
TRBV24-1	CATSDFRGQSYGYTF
TRBV11-3	CASSLGQGASTGYTF
TRBV5-8	CASSPGQVYFYEQYF
TRBV24-1	CATSQGGNTDTQYF
TRBV12-3/TRBV12-4	CASRPQGSQPQHF
TRBV5-4	CASSIALAGIGELFF
TRBV19	CASSSGLVGQYF
TRBV5-1	CASSLGHGDTQYF
TRBV9	CASSVEGLAGGRNTGELFF
TRBV2	CASSDTGGGYGYTF
TRBV9	CASSVVLAGGKETQYF
TRBV2	CASSRENYGYTF
TRBV5-1	CASSLDTEQFF
TRBV7-9	CASSLVSGRVSHYGEQYF
TRBV6-6	CASSYSPIAYEQYF
TRBV3-1/TRBV3-2	CASSQGREQPQHF
TRBV29-1	CSVSSGTHNEQFF
TRBV29-1	CSVGGLDNYGYTF
TRBV4-1	CASSQLQGATDTQYF
TRBV4-3	CASSQDSMSPLHF
TRBV11-2	CASSARTPGGTDTQYF
TRBV9	CASSFNRDGEQFF
TRBV10-1	CASSGPDTYEQYF
TRBV7-3	CASSFRGSGANVLTF
TRBV6-1	CASSEKGATYEQYF
TRBV10-3	CAIRPVSSDYNEQFF
TRBV24-1	CATSAHGTSANTGELFF
TRBV9	CASSVSPSGSFTDTQYF
TRBV19	CASKSVHLMNTEAFF
TRBV11-3	CASSWTYLNTEAFF
TRBV11-3	CASSHPGQGEGTQYF
TRBV11-3	CASSPPVRGTNSYEQYF
TRBV30	CAWTRVLGTDTQYF
TRBV5-1	CASSSVDSNYGYTF
TRBV19	CASSRRKGEGFYEQYF
TRBV24-1	CATSDWTGGERWGNSNYGYTF
TRBV12-3/TRBV12-4	CASGTGGGGGYTF
TRBV6-1	CASSEGLAGQKQFF
TRBV6-5	CASSYSSPRDQPQHF
TRBV7-9	CASSLIGQGRANYGYTF
TRBV27	CASSPRQTHQPQHF
TRBV5-8	CASSWGTGGNTEAFF